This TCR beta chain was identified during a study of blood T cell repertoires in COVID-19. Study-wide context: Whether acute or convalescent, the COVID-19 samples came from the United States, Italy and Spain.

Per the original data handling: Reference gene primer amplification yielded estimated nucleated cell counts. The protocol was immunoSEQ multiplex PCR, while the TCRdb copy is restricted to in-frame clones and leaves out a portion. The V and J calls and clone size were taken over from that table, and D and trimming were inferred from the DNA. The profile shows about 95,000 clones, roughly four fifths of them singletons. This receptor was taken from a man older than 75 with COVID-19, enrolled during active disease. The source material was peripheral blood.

CDR3 in amino acids: CASSVLAGYTDTQYF. CDR3 in DNA: TGTGCCAGCAGCGTCTTAGCGGGCTACACAGATACGCAGTATTTT. This sequence joins TRBV9 and TRBJ2-3; TRBD2 agrees at 7 bases. The CDR3 has 15 residues. J gave up 2 bases and V 2 bases, and 5 bases lay outside the gene matches. Germline V gene data show CDR1 as SGDLS and CDR2 as YYNGEE.